This T cell receptor beta chain was identified during a study of T cell clones after liver transplantation. The germline CDR1 and CDR2 sequences are MGHRA and YSYEKL. The CDR3 is 15 residues long. V lost 0 bases and J lost 4, with 11 bases in between. This clone was seen only a few times. Some clones are missing from TCRdb's copy, which holds only in-frame ones; the method was immunoSEQ multiplex PCR. This sample has 98,000 or so clones, with 75% to 90% found just once. The starting material was CD4+ T cells from blood, obtained before liver transplant. This receptor was obtained from a human donor who received a liver transplant. The chain carries TRBV4-1 and TRBJ2-3; a weak D match, TRBD2 (6 bases). Written as DNA, the CDR3 is TGCGCCAGCAGCCAAGAACTCACGGGGGCAGATACGCAGTATTTT. Amino acids: CASSQELTGADTQYF.